This TCR beta chain was captured in a study of blood T cell repertoires in COVID-19. Study summary: COVID-19 samples collected from the United States, Italy and Spain covered acute and convalescent phases. The analysed material was cDNA or gDNA that came from T cells, B-cell-depleted T cells, or PBMCs.

In the original workflow: Nucleated cell counts were estimated from reference gene primer amplification. Sequenced by immunoSEQ multiplex PCR; TCRdb stores in-frame clones only, minus some. V and J calls and clone size come straight from that table; D and trimming were deduced from the DNA. The table has some 150,000 clones, roughly 84% seen once. The V end lost 4 bases, the J end lost 19 bases, and 17 bases lay between the germline ends. CDR3 length: 12 residues. Germline CDR1 reads LGHDT; CDR2 reads YNNKEL (reference sequence). The sequence was obtained from a middle-aged man with acute or convalescent COVID-19. This sequence joins TRBV3-1 (or the pseudogene TRBV3-2) and TRBJ1-6; a weak D match, TRBD1 (5 bases). Sequences were obtained from peripheral blood. The CDR3 region is CASSPQDGPRHF. The DNA for the CDR3 is TGTGCCAGCAGCCCACAGGACGGTCCCAGGCACTTT.